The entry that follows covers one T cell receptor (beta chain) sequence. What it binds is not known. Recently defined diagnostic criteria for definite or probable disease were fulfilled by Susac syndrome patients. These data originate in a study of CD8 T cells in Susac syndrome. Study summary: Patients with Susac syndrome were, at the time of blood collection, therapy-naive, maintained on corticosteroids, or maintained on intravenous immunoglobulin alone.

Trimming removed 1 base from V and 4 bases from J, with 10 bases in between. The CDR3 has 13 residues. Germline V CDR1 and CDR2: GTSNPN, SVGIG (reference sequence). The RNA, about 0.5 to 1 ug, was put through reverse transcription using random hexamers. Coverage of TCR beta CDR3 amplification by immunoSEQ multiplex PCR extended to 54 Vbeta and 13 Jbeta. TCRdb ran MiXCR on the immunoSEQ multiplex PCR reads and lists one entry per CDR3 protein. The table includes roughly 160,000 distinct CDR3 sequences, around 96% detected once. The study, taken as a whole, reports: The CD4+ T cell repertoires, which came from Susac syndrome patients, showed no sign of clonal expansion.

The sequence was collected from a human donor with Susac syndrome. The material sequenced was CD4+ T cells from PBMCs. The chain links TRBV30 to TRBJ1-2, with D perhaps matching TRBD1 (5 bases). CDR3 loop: CAWSDVGGYGYTF. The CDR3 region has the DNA TGTGCCTGGAGTGATGTTGGGGGCTATGGCTACACCTTC.